The rows below give T cell receptor beta chains drawn from one sample of a study of blood T cell repertoires in COVID-19. Measured with immunoSEQ multiplex PCR; TCRdb has only the in-frame clones, and not every one. Altogether 200,000 to 300,000 clones are present, around four fifths being singletons, with the ten largest covering 4.2%. Sequencing was performed on peripheral blood. These TCRs come from a man aged 55 to 69 with acute or convalescent COVID-19. Each CDR3 is given with its conserved first and last residue. The D gene is left open where the match is weak. The size entry is marked missing in some rows and otherwise reads once, few, many or a size class.

TRBJ1-3 - TRBV9 - TGTGCCAGCTGGGCGGGGAGCGGAAACACCATATATTTT CASWAGSGNTIYF
TRBJ2-7 - TRBV6-6 TRBD2 TGTGCCAGCAGTGCTACTAGCGGAGGACGCTACGAGCAGTACTTC CASSATSGGRYEQYF
TRBJ2-7 once TRBV25-1 - TGTGCCAGCAGTGAAGGGCGGGGGCTCTCCTACGAGCAGTACTTC CASSEGRGLSYEQYF
TRBJ1-1 few TRBV5-1 TRBD1 TGCGCCAGCAAAGAGGGGGCCCAGAGCACTGAAGCTTTCTTT CASKEGAQSTEAFF
TRBJ1-2 once TRBV7-6 - TGTGCCAGCAGCTTAGTTTCGAGCGGGCAGGGAGGACACTATGGCTACACCTTC CASSLVSSGQGGHYGYTF
TRBJ1-1 - TRBV10-3 - TGTGCCATCAGTGAGGTGTCGGTTAACACTGAAGCTTTCTTT CAISEVSVNTEAFF
TRBJ2-7 - TRBV5-1 - TGCGCCAGCAGCTTGGCCGCAGGAAACTACGAGCAGTACTTC CASSLAAGNYEQYF
TRBJ2-3 - TRBV2 TRBD2 TGTGCCAGCGGACTAGCGGGAACCACAGATACGCAGTATTTT CASGLAGTTDTQYF
TRBJ2-1 once TRBV9 - TGTGCCAGCAGCGTATCTTCACGGGATGAGCAGTTCTTC CASSVSSRDEQFF
TRBJ1-2 - TRBV7-2 - TGTGCCAGCAGCTTCCTTCAGGGGTCGGCTGGCTACACCTTC CASSFLQGSAGYTF
TRBJ2-7 - TRBV2 TRBD1 TGTGCCAGCACCGTAGGGGGGGACAGGGCTTACGAGCAGTACTTC CASTVGGDRAYEQYF
TRBJ1-6 - TRBV18 - TGTGCCAGCTCACCTCAGACACCCCCGTCCTATAATTCACCCCTCCACTTT CASSPQTPPSYNSPLHF
TRBJ2-2 - TRBV28 TRBD1 TGTGCCAGCAGTTTAATCAGGGGGCTCACCGGGGAGCTGTTTTTT CASSLIRGLTGELFF
TRBJ1-3 - TRBV3-1/TRBV3-2 - TGTGCCAGCAGCCGTCTGCAACAGGGCCCCTCTGGAAACACCATATATTTT CASSRLQQGPSGNTIYF
TRBJ2-5 - TRBV5-1 TRBD2 TGCGCCAGCAGCTTGGCGGGCGGGAGCGGGACTCAAGAGACCCAGTACTTC CASSLAGGSGTQETQYF
TRBJ2-7 - TRBV7-2 TRBD2 TGTGCCAGCAGCCCGGGGGCAGCGGGAGGGTCCTACGAGCAGTACTTC CASSPGAAGGSYEQYF
TRBJ2-3 - TRBV28 - TGTGCCAGCAGTTCGAGTTACAGGCTCACAGATACGCAGTATTTT CASSSSYRLTDTQYF
TRBJ2-7 - TRBV7-8 TRBD1 TGTGCCAGCAGCTCGAACAGGGGCGCCCTGACCTACGAGCAGTACTTC CASSSNRGALTYEQYF
TRBJ2-3 - TRBV10-3 TRBD2 TGTGCCGCCCGTAGACTAGCGGGGGGGCCGGGTTCAGACACAGATACGCAGTATTTT CAARRLAGGPGSDTDTQYF
TRBJ1-2 few TRBV27 TRBD1 TGTGCCAGCAGTTTTTTTCCGGGACAGGGCCATGGCTACACCTTC CASSFFPGQGHGYTF
TRBJ2-4 - TRBV4-1 - TGCGCCAGCAGCCAAGGGCTCCAAAACATTCAGTACTTC CASSQGLQNIQYF
TRBJ2-7 - TRBV18 - TGTGCCAGCTCACCCTTCGCGGGGCCCTACGAGCAGTACTTC CASSPFAGPYEQYF